These 25 T cell receptor beta chains were all obtained from the same sample, sequenced in a study of early T cells in non-severe SARS-CoV-2 infection. Each CDR3 protein is one row after TCRdb ran MiXCR on the 5' RACE reads. The repertoire includes about 70,000 distinct CDR3 sequences, about 14% of them detected once, and nearly 4% sits in the top ten. The input for sequencing was whole blood, taken at baseline. The receptors shown here come from an adult who was a healthcare worker with PCR-confirmed SARS-CoV-2 infection or an uninfected control (not recorded which).

The V call is TRBV29-1, the J call TRBJ2-5; D remains ambiguous. In germline, CDR1 is SQVTM, CDR2 ANQGSEA. Trimming took off 1 base at V and 1 base at J, with 7 bases between the two ends. The CDR3 is 13 residues long. The CDR3 DNA sequence: TGCAGCGTTGAAGCACAGACCCAAGAGACCCAGTACTTC. It translates to CSVEAQTQETQYF.

This clonotype was seen at least ten times. The chain carries TRBV11-2 and TRBJ2-1; TRBD2 matches at 7 bases. The germline V gene has CDR1 SGHAT and CDR2 FQNNGV. With 5 bases clipped from V and 0 bases from J, the junction kept 7 bases outside the gene matches. The CDR3 has 16 amino acids. CDR3 sequence: CASSPSLAGSYNEQFF. In nucleotides, the CDR3 is TGTGCCAGCAGCCCCTCCTTAGCGGGCTCCTACAATGAGCAGTTCTTC.

CDR3 bases: TGTGCCAGCAGTTTTCGGCGGCCGTCTCACAATGAGCAGTTCTTC. Its protein is CASSFRRPSHNEQFF. This chain uses TRBV27 with TRBJ2-1; D is ambiguous. Germline CDR1 and CDR2: MNHEY and SMNVEV (reference sequence). V dropped 3 bases and J dropped 5 bases, with 14 bases sitting between them. This CDR3 region has 15 residues.

The chain joins TRBV20-1 to TRBJ2-6; no reliable D call. The CDR3 loop spans 17 amino acids. Trimming took off 1 base at V and 2 bases at J, with 15 bases between the two ends. Germline V gene lookup returns CDR1 DFQATT and CDR2 SNEGSKA (reference sequence). Here the CDR3 reads CSARVIKGVAGANVLTF. DNA for the CDR3: TGCAGTGCTAGAGTTATCAAAGGCGTGGCTGGGGCCAACGTCCTGACTTTC.

This clonotype was found a few times. The genes are TRBV20-1 and TRBJ2-5, with 13 bases aligning to TRBD2. Germline V gene sequence: CDR1 DFQATT, CDR2 SNEGSKA (reference sequence). Trimming removed 7 bases from V and 6 bases from J; junction bases left unmatched: 8. The CDR3 has 14 amino acids. DNA for the CDR3: TGCAGTGTCGCGCGGACTAGCGGGAGACAGACCCAGTACTTC. Its protein product is CSVARTSGRQTQYF.

This clonotype came up a few times. This sequence joins TRBV12-3 or TRBV12-4 and TRBJ2-1; D perhaps matches TRBD2 (5 bases). This CDR3 spans 16 amino acids. Trimming stripped 2 bases from V and 0 bases from J, with 11 bases between. CDR3 sequence: CASSLYSGSSYNEQFF. CDR3 coding DNA: TGTGCCAGCAGTTTATACTCGGGAAGCTCCTACAATGAGCAGTTCTTC.

This chain joins TRBV7-2 and TRBJ2-2; D is uncertain. Trimming shortened V by 3 bases and J by 6 bases, and 8 bases separated the two germline ends. The CDR3 loop spans 13 amino acids. Germline assignment: CDR1 SGHTA and CDR2 FQGNSA. The CDR3 DNA reads TGTGCCAGCAGCTTGATTAGGGCCGGGGAGCTGTTTTTT. The encoded protein is CASSLIRAGELFF.

V and J are TRBV20-1 and TRBJ2-1, with TRBD2 identical over 11 bases. This CDR3 is built from 16 residues. With V trimmed by 2 bases and J by 7 bases, 10 bases remained unmatched. Germline values: CDR1 DFQATT, CDR2 SNEGSKA (reference sequence). The DNA of the CDR3 is TGCAGTGCTAGAAACTCATTTGGGACTAGCGGAAATGAGCAGTTCTTC. This gives the protein CSARNSFGTSGNEQFF.

This chain links TRBV19 with TRBJ2-3; 11 bases fit TRBD1. The junction had 5 bases not matched to a gene; V was cut back by 5 bases and J by 4 bases. Germline assignment: CDR1 LNHDA and CDR2 SQIVND (reference sequence). The CDR3 runs 15 residues. CDR3 DNA sequence: TGTGCCAGTAGTCCGGACAGGGGGCTGGCAGATACGCAGTATTTT. Encoded protein: CASSPDRGLADTQYF.

V is TRBV28 and J is TRBJ1-2; D uncertain. CDR1 and CDR2 (germline): MDHEN, SYDVKM. With 5 bases removed from V and 7 bases from J, the gap between germline ends came to 14 bases. The CDR3 contains 13 residues. DNA of the CDR3: TGTGCCAGCAGTGCAATCCCCGGCGTTGGCTACACCTTC. It codes for CASSAIPGVGYTF.

V gene TRBV5-4 combines with J gene TRBJ2-7; D unresolved. V was clipped by 4 bases and J by 2 bases, with 7 bases between them. CDR1 is SGHNT and CDR2 is YYREEE in the germline V gene (reference sequence). This CDR3 spans 12 amino acids. CDR3 loop: CASSRKPYEQYF. DNA of the CDR3: TGTGCCAGCAGCCGGAAACCCTACGAGCAGTACTTC.

This clonotype was counted only a few times. V is TRBV28 and J is TRBJ2-7, with TRBD1 matching over 7 bases. V was clipped by 6 bases and J by 2 bases; unmatched bases: 4. From germline, CDR1 is MDHEN and CDR2 SYDVKM. This CDR3 region has 13 residues. Here the CDR3 reads CASRTGSAYEQYF. The CDR3 coding sequence is TGTGCCAGCAGGACAGGGAGCGCCTACGAGCAGTACTTC.

This chain connects TRBV28 to TRBJ1-1; no definite D call. Trimming removed 5 bases from V and 8 bases from J, with 12 bases in between. The CDR3 covers 12 residues. The germline V gene encodes CDR1 MDHEN and CDR2 SYDVKM. The chain's CDR3 is CASSRLGREAFF. CDR3 coding DNA: TGTGCCAGCAGTCGACTTGGGAGGGAAGCTTTCTTT.

This clonotype was seen ten or more times. The chain is built from TRBV4-1 and TRBJ2-7; D is possibly TRBD2 (6 bases). V lost 4 bases and J lost 0, with 13 bases in between. This CDR3 has 15 amino acids. Germline V gene data show CDR1 as MGHRA and CDR2 as YSYEKL. CDR3 in DNA: TGCGCCAGCAGCCTTGCCGGGACTCTCTCCTACGAGCAGTACTTC. Its protein is CASSLAGTLSYEQYF.

For this clonotype: With a much larger clone just one base away, this may be a read error. The chain links TRBV24-1 to TRBJ2-3; no clear D gene. The germline V gene encodes CDR1 KGHDR and CDR2 SFDVKD. The CDR3 covers 16 residues. V shed 4 bases and J shed 0 bases, with 13 bases lying between them. This CDR3 reads CATSEFTAPSTDTQYF. CDR3 nucleotides: TGTGCCACCAGTGAATTTACGGCGCCTAGCACAGATACGCAGTATTTT.

In its sample, this clonotype was seen a few times. The rearrangement joins TRBV10-1 to TRBJ2-5; TRBD2 aligns across 7 bases. V trimming: 4 bases; J trimming: 1 base; junction bases outside the gene matches: 6. CDR1 WNHNN and CDR2 SYGVQD come from the germline V gene (reference sequence). The CDR3 has 15 amino acids. Here the CDR3 reads CASSAAGEPQETQYF. The CDR3 DNA follows: TGCGCCAGCAGTGCGGCGGGGGAGCCCCAAGAGACCCAGTACTTC.

Many counts were recorded for this clonotype. J is TRBJ2-6 and V is TRBV2; 8 nucleotides align to TRBD1. The V segment lost 10 bases and the J segment 4 bases; nucleotides outside the gene matches: 9. This CDR3 region has 15 residues. CDR1 is SNHLY, CDR2 FYNNEI, per germline. CDR3 protein: CAIRQGLTGANVLTF. Here the CDR3 DNA reads TGTGCCATTCGACAGGGGCTGACGGGGGCCAACGTCCTGACTTTC.

This clonotype was seen repeatedly, ten times or more. The gene calls are TRBV4-2 and TRBJ1-3; D is uncertain. The V gene lost 0 bases and the J gene lost 5 bases, with 11 bases spanning the gap. CDR1 and CDR2 from the germline V gene are LGHNA and YNFKEQ. The CDR3 has 15 amino acids. The CDR3 DNA follows: TGTGCCAGCAGCCAAGATCAGTCTCTCAGAAACACCATATATTTT. It is translated as CASSQDQSLRNTIYF.

This clonotype was recorded at least ten times. This chain links TRBV11-1 with TRBJ1-1, with TRBD1 as a possible D gene (5 bases). Trimming left V 5 bases short and J 1 base short, with 11 bases between. This CDR3 spans 14 amino acids. Per the germline V gene, CDR1 is SGHAT and CDR2 is FQDESV (reference sequence). The CDR3 loop reads CASSKNQGNTEAFF. The CDR3 nucleotides read TGTGCCAGCAGCAAAAATCAGGGGAACACTGAAGCTTTCTTT. Variable domain in full (rest from reference TRBV11-1 and TRBJ1-1): EAEVAQSPRYKITEKSQAVAFWCDPISGHATLYWYRQILGQGPELLVQFQDESVVDDSQLPKDRFSAERLKGVDSTLKIQPAELGDSAMYLCASSKNQGNTEAFFGQGTRLTVV.

The chain carries TRBV4-2 and TRBJ2-3; D unresolved. There are 15 residues in the CDR3. The V end lost 5 bases, the J end lost 2 bases, and 14 bases lay between the germline ends. Germline CDR1 LGHNA, CDR2 YNFKEQ. The CDR3 coding sequence is TGTGCCAGCAGCACCCTGACTGGGGACACAGATACGCAGTATTTT. This encodes CASSTLTGDTDTQYF.

This clonotype was recorded many times. This chain connects TRBV28 to TRBJ2-5, with 8 nucleotides matching TRBD1. Germline V gene lookup returns CDR1 MDHEN and CDR2 SYDVKM. CDR3 length: 15 residues. V lost 4 bases to trimming and J lost 4 bases; unmatched junction nucleotides: 8. The DNA for the CDR3 is TGTGCCAGCAGTTCAGACCGGGACAGGCGAGAGACCCAGTACTTC. Protein product: CASSSDRDRRETQYF.

The chain combines TRBV7-9 with TRBJ2-1, with D perhaps matching TRBD2 (6 bases). This CDR3 has 12 residues. Trimming took 2 bases from V and 10 from J, leaving 9 bases between them. Germline CDR1 reads SEHNR; CDR2 reads FQNEAQ (reference sequence). The DNA for the CDR3 is TGTGCCAGCAGCTTATTGGGAGGCGAGCAGTTCTTC. Its translation is CASSLLGGEQFF.

This clonotype was seen repeatedly, ten times or more. The chain joins TRBV15 to TRBJ2-6; the D is unclear. V shed 0 bases and J shed 0 bases, with 6 bases lying between them. Germline-derived CDR1 and CDR2 are LNHNV and YYDKDF (reference sequence). This CDR3 comprises 16 residues. The CDR3 nucleotides are TGTGCCACCAGCAGAGACGGAGACTCTGGGGCCAACGTCCTGACTTTC. Protein sequence: CATSRDGDSGANVLTF.

There are a few counts of this clonotype. The chain uses TRBV29-1 and TRBJ1-2; D remains unclear. V lost 5 bases and J lost 7, with 11 bases in between. This CDR3 is 11 amino acids long. Germline-derived CDR1 and CDR2 are SQVTM and ANQGSEA. The CDR3 sequence: CSVNLAGGYTF. CDR3 coding DNA: TGCAGCGTTAACTTAGCCGGTGGCTACACCTTC.

This clonotype has a handful of counts. The rearrangement joins TRBV28 to TRBJ2-3; 9 bases are shared with TRBD2. Per germline, CDR1 MDHEN and CDR2 SYDVKM. The CDR3 extends over 14 amino acids. V gave up 7 bases and J gave up 1 base; unmatched junction bases: 3. CDR3 bases: TGTGCCAGCACCCAGCGGGGGGGCACAGATACGCAGTATTTT. It is translated as CASTQRGGTDTQYF.